This TCR beta chain was observed in a study of radiotherapy plus CTLA-4 blockade in lung cancer. The table came from immunoSEQ multiplex PCR; TCRdb's copy has only in-frame clones and leaves some out. The repertoire has 120,000 or so clones, just under 90% of them found once; the top ten carry approximately 7%. There are 15 residues in the CDR3. CDR1 is MNHNS, CDR2 SASEGT, per germline. Trimming at V came to 8 bases and at J to 4 bases, leaving 8 bases not matched to a gene. V is TRBV6-1 and J is TRBJ2-2; 9 positions agree with TRBD1. This TCR was sampled from a human donor with non-small cell lung cancer that progressed on radiotherapy plus ipilimumab. The starting material was peripheral blood, obtained from a patient treated with radiotherapy plus ipilimumab. CDR3 in DNA: TGTGCCAGCCGGAGGGGACAGGGCCTCACCGGGGAGCTGTTTTTT. It specifies CASRRGQGLTGELFF.